The rows below give T cell receptor beta chains drawn from one sample of a study of beta chain features in type 1 diabetes. The table came from immunoSEQ multiplex PCR; TCRdb's copy has only in-frame clones and leaves some out. The repertoire includes about 130,000 clones, around a tenth of them detected once, and 0.68% sits in the top ten. The source material was central memory CD4+ T cells from blood. The receptors here all came from a man aged 18 to 30 in good health. The CDR3 runs from the conserved cysteine through the conserved F or W. Fields, in order: CDR3 DNA, CDR3 protein, V gene, clone size, D gene, J gene. D genes are given only for firm matches. Some rows have no size entry. The others give once, few or many, or a class for an expanded clone.

cdr3_nt: TGTGCCAGCAGCGGGGGTAGAGAGACCCAGTACTTC
cdr3_aa: CASSGGRETQYF
v_call: TRBV6-6
clone_size: .
d_call: .
j_call: TRBJ2-5

cdr3_nt: TGTGCCAGCAGCCCAGGACAGGGTGGGGGGGAGCTGTTTTTT
cdr3_aa: CASSPGQGGGELFF
v_call: TRBV6-6
clone_size: few
d_call: TRBD1
j_call: TRBJ2-2

cdr3_nt: TGTGCCAGTAGTGTCGGGACAGGAAATTCACCCCTCCACTTT
cdr3_aa: CASSVGTGNSPLHF
v_call: TRBV19
clone_size: .
d_call: TRBD1
j_call: TRBJ1-6

cdr3_nt: TGTGCCAGTAGTACAGGTGAAGCGGGCAATCAGCCCCAGCATTTT
cdr3_aa: CASSTGEAGNQPQHF
v_call: TRBV19
clone_size: .
d_call: .
j_call: TRBJ1-5

cdr3_nt: TGTGCCAGCAGGCAGGAGGACTATGGCTACACCTTC
cdr3_aa: CASRQEDYGYTF
v_call: TRBV2
clone_size: few
d_call: .
j_call: TRBJ1-2

cdr3_nt: TGTGCCAGCAACGAATGGAGGGGATCGGGTGGAAACACCATATATTTT
cdr3_aa: CASNEWRGSGGNTIYF
v_call: TRBV5-8
clone_size: few
d_call: .
j_call: TRBJ1-3

cdr3_nt: TGTGCCAGCAGTGGGCGACAGGGTAATGGCTACACCTTC
cdr3_aa: CASSGRQGNGYTF
v_call: TRBV2
clone_size: .
d_call: TRBD1
j_call: TRBJ1-2

cdr3_nt: TGTGCCAGCAGCTTAGCGCAGGGACTAGAACCCAATGAGCAGTTCTTC
cdr3_aa: CASSLAQGLEPNEQFF
v_call: TRBV7-6
clone_size: few
d_call: TRBD2
j_call: TRBJ2-1

cdr3_nt: TGTGCCAGCAGCTTGGACAGGGGTGGGTCACCCCTCCACTTT
cdr3_aa: CASSLDRGGSPLHF
v_call: TRBV5-6
clone_size: few
d_call: TRBD1
j_call: TRBJ1-6

cdr3_nt: TGCGCCAGCAGTCAACAGGGGGCACAAGAGACCCAGTACTTC
cdr3_aa: CASSQQGAQETQYF
v_call: TRBV4-3
clone_size: .
d_call: TRBD1
j_call: TRBJ2-5

cdr3_nt: TGTGCCAGCAGCTCGTCCGCGGGGGGGACTTGGACCCAGTACTTC
cdr3_aa: CASSSSAGGTWTQYF
v_call: TRBV7-2
clone_size: .
d_call: TRBD2
j_call: TRBJ2-5

cdr3_nt: TGTGCCAGCAGTTTACGGCAGGGGGCGTATGGCTACACCTTC
cdr3_aa: CASSLRQGAYGYTF
v_call: TRBV27
clone_size: .
d_call: TRBD1
j_call: TRBJ1-2

cdr3_nt: TGTGCCAGCAGCTTGGGGTGGGGACAAGGGCAGTATGAGCAGTTCTTC
cdr3_aa: CASSLGWGQGQYEQFF
v_call: TRBV7-6
clone_size: .
d_call: .
j_call: TRBJ2-1

cdr3_nt: TGTGCCATCAGTGAGAGTCTAGCGGCCAGCACAGATACGCAGTATTTT
cdr3_aa: CAISESLAASTDTQYF
v_call: TRBV10-3
clone_size: few
d_call: TRBD2
j_call: TRBJ2-3

cdr3_nt: TGTGCCAGCAGCTACTCGGGGGGGGACCGTTACGAGCAGTACTTC
cdr3_aa: CASSYSGGDRYEQYF
v_call: TRBV7-2
clone_size: .
d_call: TRBD2
j_call: TRBJ2-7

cdr3_nt: TGCAGCGTTTGCCGGGGGGGCACAGATACGCAGTATTTT
cdr3_aa: CSVCRGGTDTQYF
v_call: TRBV29-1
clone_size: .
d_call: TRBD2
j_call: TRBJ2-3

cdr3_nt: TGCGCCAGCCGGGGGTCCTACTACGAGCAGTACTTC
cdr3_aa: CASRGSYYEQYF
v_call: TRBV5-1
clone_size: .
d_call: .
j_call: TRBJ2-7

cdr3_nt: TGTGCTTCTCAAGGGGGGGCCTCCTACAATGAGCAGTTCTTC
cdr3_aa: CASQGGASYNEQFF
v_call: TRBV12-5
clone_size: many
d_call: .
j_call: TRBJ2-1

cdr3_nt: TGTGCCATCAGCGAGAGGGCTAGCGGGGCTTCGGGGGATACGCAGTATTTT
cdr3_aa: CAISERASGASGDTQYF
v_call: TRBV10-3
clone_size: few
d_call: TRBD2
j_call: TRBJ2-3

cdr3_nt: TGTGCCAGCAGCAAAGCCGGACAGGGGTCTGGGGCCAACGTCCTGACTTTC
cdr3_aa: CASSKAGQGSGANVLTF
v_call: TRBV21-1
clone_size: few
d_call: .
j_call: TRBJ2-6

cdr3_nt: TGCGCCAGCAGCTTGGCCCCAGGCACAGATACGCAGTATTTT
cdr3_aa: CASSLAPGTDTQYF
v_call: TRBV5-1
clone_size: few
d_call: .
j_call: TRBJ2-3

cdr3_nt: TGTGCCAGCAGCTTAGTACGGGGGGCCCTCTACGAGCAGTACTTC
cdr3_aa: CASSLVRGALYEQYF
v_call: TRBV7-6
clone_size: .
d_call: .
j_call: TRBJ2-7

cdr3_nt: TGTGCCAGCAGAAAAGGGGGGGGTACAGATACGCAGTATTTT
cdr3_aa: CASRKGGGTDTQYF
v_call: TRBV6-5
clone_size: few
d_call: .
j_call: TRBJ2-3

cdr3_nt: TGTGCCCTGGGGGGTACCTACGAGCAGTACTTC
cdr3_aa: CALGGTYEQYF
v_call: TRBV28
clone_size: .
d_call: .
j_call: TRBJ2-7

cdr3_nt: TGTGCCAGCACCCCCGGAGGGTCTGGCAATCAGCCCCAGCATTTT
cdr3_aa: CASTPGGSGNQPQHF
v_call: TRBV6-5
clone_size: few
d_call: .
j_call: TRBJ1-5

cdr3_nt: TGTGCCAGTAGTACCCAGCTACACTACGAGCAGTACTTC
cdr3_aa: CASSTQLHYEQYF
v_call: TRBV19
clone_size: .
d_call: .
j_call: TRBJ2-7

cdr3_nt: TGTGCCAGCAGCACTAACAGGGCCGGGGAGCTGTTTTTT
cdr3_aa: CASSTNRAGELFF
v_call: TRBV7-2
clone_size: .
d_call: .
j_call: TRBJ2-2

cdr3_nt: TGTGCCAGCAGCCTTAACAGGGTAAATGAGCAGTTCTTC
cdr3_aa: CASSLNRVNEQFF
v_call: TRBV7-6
clone_size: .
d_call: .
j_call: TRBJ2-1

cdr3_nt: TGCGCCAGCAGCCAAGTGAGGACTAGCCATGAGCAGTTCTTC
cdr3_aa: CASSQVRTSHEQFF
v_call: TRBV4-1
clone_size: few
d_call: TRBD2
j_call: TRBJ2-1

cdr3_nt: TGTGCCAGCAGCTTAGATCCGCGGGGGGGACGCTACAATGAGCAGTTCTTC
cdr3_aa: CASSLDPRGGRYNEQFF
v_call: TRBV11-2
clone_size: few
d_call: TRBD2
j_call: TRBJ2-1

cdr3_nt: TGTGCCAGCAGCACGGGACAGGGGTTCTATGGCTACACCTTC
cdr3_aa: CASSTGQGFYGYTF
v_call: TRBV7-2
clone_size: .
d_call: TRBD1
j_call: TRBJ1-2

cdr3_nt: TGCGCCAGCAGCTTCGGGACAGGGTATCAGCCCCAGCATTTT
cdr3_aa: CASSFGTGYQPQHF
v_call: TRBV5-1
clone_size: few
d_call: TRBD1
j_call: TRBJ1-5

cdr3_nt: TGTGCCAGCAGCTTAGAAGTGGGAGCGAACACCGGGGAGCTGTTTTTT
cdr3_aa: CASSLEVGANTGELFF
v_call: TRBV7-6
clone_size: .
d_call: .
j_call: TRBJ2-2

cdr3_nt: TGTGCCAGCCTGTTGAGCTCTGGAAACACCATATATTTT
cdr3_aa: CASLLSSGNTIYF
v_call: TRBV5-4
clone_size: .
d_call: .
j_call: TRBJ1-3

cdr3_nt: TGTGCCAGCAGTCTCCGACTCGCGGCCTACAATGAGCAGTTCTTC
cdr3_aa: CASSLRLAAYNEQFF
v_call: TRBV11-3
clone_size: few
d_call: .
j_call: TRBJ2-1

cdr3_nt: TGTGCCAGCAGTCCCGCGGGGGGGGATGGATATGAGCAGTTCTTC
cdr3_aa: CASSPAGGDGYEQFF
v_call: TRBV28
clone_size: few
d_call: TRBD2
j_call: TRBJ2-1

cdr3_nt: TGTGCCAGCAGTGCTCGGGGTTCTGGCAATCAGCCCCAGCATTTT
cdr3_aa: CASSARGSGNQPQHF
v_call: TRBV2
clone_size: .
d_call: .
j_call: TRBJ1-5

cdr3_nt: TGCGCCAGCAGCTACGACTCAATCCAAGAGACCCAGTACTTC
cdr3_aa: CASSYDSIQETQYF
v_call: TRBV5-1
clone_size: .
d_call: .
j_call: TRBJ2-5

cdr3_nt: TGTGCCAGCAGCCCGGGACAGCCAGATACGCAGTATTTT
cdr3_aa: CASSPGQPDTQYF
v_call: TRBV7-9
clone_size: .
d_call: TRBD1
j_call: TRBJ2-3

cdr3_nt: TGTGCCAGCAGCAGAAGACAGGGATTCTATGGCTACACCTTC
cdr3_aa: CASSRRQGFYGYTF
v_call: TRBV7-2
clone_size: few
d_call: TRBD1
j_call: TRBJ1-2

cdr3_nt: TGTGCCAGCAGCCTAGCGGGGGCCTACGAGCAGTACTTC
cdr3_aa: CASSLAGAYEQYF
v_call: TRBV9
clone_size: .
d_call: TRBD2
j_call: TRBJ2-7

cdr3_nt: TGTGCCAGTAGTATCACAGGGCCCTACGAGCAGTACTTC
cdr3_aa: CASSITGPYEQYF
v_call: TRBV19
clone_size: few
d_call: .
j_call: TRBJ2-7

cdr3_nt: TGTGCCAGCAGCCCCGACAGGCACTATGGCTACACCTTC
cdr3_aa: CASSPDRHYGYTF
v_call: TRBV7-2
clone_size: few
d_call: .
j_call: TRBJ1-2

cdr3_nt: TGTGCCAGCAGTCCCGGACAGCGCTTAGCTAACTATGGCTACACCTTC
cdr3_aa: CASSPGQRLANYGYTF
v_call: TRBV5-6
clone_size: .
d_call: .
j_call: TRBJ1-2

cdr3_nt: TGTGCCAGCAGCCGGACTAGCGGCACCGGGGAGCTGTTTTTT
cdr3_aa: CASSRTSGTGELFF
v_call: TRBV7-2
clone_size: few
d_call: TRBD2
j_call: TRBJ2-2

cdr3_nt: TGTGCCAGCAGCCAAGATAAGCGGGGGGCAGACGAGCAGTACTTC
cdr3_aa: CASSQDKRGADEQYF
v_call: TRBV4-2
clone_size: few
d_call: TRBD2
j_call: TRBJ2-7

cdr3_nt: TGTGCCAGCAGTCCTAGCGGGGGGGAAAACAATGAGCAGTTCTTC
cdr3_aa: CASSPSGGENNEQFF
v_call: TRBV25-1
clone_size: few
d_call: TRBD2
j_call: TRBJ2-1

cdr3_nt: TGTGCCATCAGTGAGGAGAGACTAGCGGGCCTACCTAGCACAGATACGCAGTATTTT
cdr3_aa: CAISEERLAGLPSTDTQYF
v_call: TRBV10-3
clone_size: few
d_call: TRBD2
j_call: TRBJ2-3

cdr3_nt: TGTGCCAGTAGTATAGAACCGACGGGCTATGGCTACACCTTC
cdr3_aa: CASSIEPTGYGYTF
v_call: TRBV19
clone_size: few
d_call: .
j_call: TRBJ1-2

cdr3_nt: TGTGCCAGCAGCCAAGATCTAAGCGGGGGGTGGTACGAGCAGTACTTC
cdr3_aa: CASSQDLSGGWYEQYF
v_call: TRBV5-4
clone_size: .
d_call: TRBD2
j_call: TRBJ2-7

cdr3_nt: TGTGCCAGCAGCTTCGGCTTCGGGTACGAGCAGTACTTC
cdr3_aa: CASSFGFGYEQYF
v_call: TRBV5-4
clone_size: .
d_call: .
j_call: TRBJ2-7

cdr3_nt: TGCAGCGTTGAAGGAGGTCCCGACTCTGGGGCCAACGTCCTGACTTTC
cdr3_aa: CSVEGGPDSGANVLTF
v_call: TRBV29-1
clone_size: once
d_call: .
j_call: TRBJ2-6

cdr3_nt: TGTGCCAGCAGTGTAAGCGGGGGGGGCGCTGAGCAGTTCTTC
cdr3_aa: CASSVSGGGAEQFF
v_call: TRBV2
clone_size: many
d_call: TRBD2
j_call: TRBJ2-1

cdr3_nt: TGTGCCAGTAGTATAGAAGCGAGCGGGGGGATCCTACGCGAGCAGTACTTC
cdr3_aa: CASSIEASGGILREQYF
v_call: TRBV19
clone_size: .
d_call: TRBD2
j_call: TRBJ2-7

cdr3_nt: TGTGCCAGCAGCGTCCGGGACAAACAAGAGACCCAGTACTTC
cdr3_aa: CASSVRDKQETQYF
v_call: TRBV7-2
clone_size: few
d_call: .
j_call: TRBJ2-5